A selection of T cell receptor beta chains follows, all from one sample in a study of PD-L1 blockade in urothelial cancer. Here immunoSEQ multiplex PCR was the method, and the copy in TCRdb shows in-frame clones only, minus some. The profile shows about 76,000 clones, around 84% of them singletons. This sample comprised PBMCs, obtained around atezolizumab (anti-PD-L1) treatment. The receptor set was obtained from a man between 65 and 85 years old with urothelial cancer. CDR3s include the opening cysteine and the closing phenylalanine or tryptophan. Each record gives: clone size, V gene, J gene, D gene, CDR3 protein, CDR3 DNA. The D gene is left open where the match is weak. Clone size is not always given. Where it is, it says once, few, many or a class for expanded clones.

NA	TRBV11-2	TRBJ1-1	NA	CASTDLGTEAFF	TGTGCCAGCACCGACCTCGGGACTGAAGCTTTCTTT
NA	TRBV29-1	TRBJ2-6	NA	CSVPSAAGANVLTF	TGCAGCGTACCTTCGGCGGCTGGGGCCAACGTCCTGACTTTC
NA	TRBV10-3	TRBJ1-1	NA	CAISQTGMTEAFF	TGTGCCATCAGTCAAACAGGGATGACTGAAGCTTTCTTT
NA	TRBV28	TRBJ2-5	NA	CASSQRQGWASGAKETQYF	TGTGCCAGCAGTCAGAGACAGGGGTGGGCTAGCGGGGCCAAAGAGACCCAGTACTTC
NA	TRBV29-1	TRBJ2-2	TRBD2	CSVGTAGATGELFF	TGCAGCGTTGGTACCGCGGGAGCCACCGGGGAGCTGTTTTTT
NA	TRBV11-2	TRBJ2-7	TRBD2	CASSGSAGRGSGTYEQYF	TGTGCCAGCAGCGGGAGTGCAGGGAGGGGTAGCGGGACCTACGAGCAGTACTTC
NA	TRBV5-4	TRBJ2-1	NA	CASSPGVESSYNEQFF	TGTGCCAGCAGCCCCGGTGTGGAGAGCTCCTACAATGAGCAGTTCTTC
NA	TRBV27	TRBJ2-2	NA	CASRDYTGELFF	TGTGCCAGCAGAGACTACACCGGGGAGCTGTTTTTT
NA	TRBV5-1	TRBJ1-1	NA	CASSLAPQGRTEAFF	TGCGCCAGCAGCTTGGCCCCGCAGGGGCGGACTGAAGCTTTCTTT
NA	TRBV28	TRBJ2-7	TRBD2	CASSFLAGPSYEQYF	TGTGCCAGCAGTTTTTTAGCGGGGCCGTCCTACGAGCAGTACTTC
NA	TRBV29-1	TRBJ2-3	TRBD2	CSALAENTDTQYF	TGCAGCGCCCTAGCGGAAAACACAGATACGCAGTATTTT
NA	TRBV6-6	TRBJ1-4	NA	CASSYSPGDNEKLFF	TGTGCCAGCAGTTACTCGCCAGGGGATAATGAAAAACTGTTTTTT
few	TRBV5-1	TRBJ1-1	NA	CASSLGESEAFF	TGCGCCAGCAGCTTGGGGGAGTCTGAAGCTTTCTTT
NA	TRBV2	TRBJ2-1	TRBD2	CASGETSGTINEQFF	TGTGCCAGCGGGGAGACTAGCGGGACCATCAATGAGCAGTTCTTC
NA	TRBV27	TRBJ2-1	NA	CASSSAGWAYNEQFF	TGTGCCAGCAGTTCTGCAGGATGGGCCTACAATGAGCAGTTCTTC
NA	TRBV6-5	TRBJ1-4	TRBD1	CASRQGAREKLFF	TGTGCCAGCCGACAGGGGGCGCGTGAAAAACTGTTTTTT
NA	TRBV5-1	TRBJ2-2	NA	CASSLALANTGELFF	TGCGCCAGCAGCTTGGCCTTAGCCAACACCGGGGAGCTGTTTTTT
NA	TRBV7-6	TRBJ1-3	TRBD1	CASSLGAGTGVGNTIYF	TGTGCCAGCAGCTTAGGAGCCGGGACAGGGGTTGGAAACACCATATATTTT
NA	TRBV6-1	TRBJ1-5	NA	CASSDTVGVGNQPQHF	TGTGCCAGCAGTGATACCGTCGGAGTTGGCAATCAGCCCCAGCATTTT
NA	TRBV5-1	TRBJ1-2	NA	CASSLDGGNYGYTF	TGCGCCAGCAGCTTGGATGGGGGCAACTATGGCTACACCTTC
NA	TRBV5-1	TRBJ2-5	TRBD2	CASSPGGVPQETQYF	TGCGCCAGCAGCCCGGGGGGGGTACCGCAAGAGACCCAGTACTTC
few	TRBV5-8	TRBJ2-7	TRBD1	CASSRDRGLYEQYF	TGTGCCAGCAGCCGGGACAGGGGCCTCTACGAGCAGTACTTC
NA	TRBV25-1	TRBJ2-2	NA	CASSPTGGLGELFF	TGTGCCAGCAGTCCTACCGGGGGGCTTGGGGAGCTGTTTTTT
NA	TRBV7-3	TRBJ2-1	NA	CASSPTPGRNEQFF	TGTGCCAGCAGCCCGACTCCAGGGCGCAATGAGCAGTTCTTC
NA	TRBV10-3	TRBJ1-5	TRBD1	CAISESGTGPTPQHF	TGTGCCATCAGTGAGTCCGGGACAGGACCCACGCCCCAGCATTTT
NA	TRBV28	TRBJ2-1	TRBD2	CASDGRTSGFNEQFF	TGTGCCAGCGATGGGAGGACTAGCGGCTTCAATGAGCAGTTCTTC
NA	TRBV19	TRBJ1-5	TRBD1	CASSTLTGESNQPQHF	TGTGCCAGTAGTACACTGACAGGGGAAAGCAATCAGCCCCAGCATTTT
few	TRBV5-1	TRBJ1-2	TRBD1	CASSSKRDRGLFGNGYTF	TGCGCCAGCAGCTCCAAACGGGACAGGGGGCTTTTCGGCAATGGCTACACCTTC
NA	TRBV11-2	TRBJ1-2	NA	CASSFGQNYGYTF	TGTGCCAGCAGCTTTGGCCAGAACTATGGCTACACCTTC
NA	TRBV19	TRBJ2-1	NA	CASSSAFRSSYNEQFF	TGTGCCAGTAGTAGCGCTTTCCGAAGCTCCTACAATGAGCAGTTCTTC
NA	TRBV6-4	TRBJ2-7	TRBD1	CASLGQGYEQYF	TGTGCCAGCCTCGGACAGGGTTACGAGCAGTACTTC
few	TRBV10-2	TRBJ2-3	TRBD2	CASRLAGEDTQYF	TGCGCCAGCAGGCTAGCGGGAGAAGATACGCAGTATTTT
once	TRBV7-8	TRBJ1-5	NA	CASSPSAGGVDQPQHF	TGTGCCAGCAGCCCAAGTGCGGGGGGCGTAGATCAGCCCCAGCATTTT
NA	TRBV7-6	TRBJ2-5	TRBD2	CASSPHSGRLQETQYF	TGTGCCAGCAGTCCGCATAGCGGGAGGCTCCAAGAGACCCAGTACTTC
NA	TRBV5-1	TRBJ2-7	TRBD1	CASSFGTGDYEQYF	TGCGCCAGCAGCTTCGGGACAGGGGACTACGAGCAGTACTTC
NA	TRBV19	TRBJ2-6	NA	CASFPGGGANVLTF	TGTGCCAGTTTCCCCGGCGGTGGGGCCAACGTCCTGACTTTC
NA	TRBV5-6	TRBJ1-2	NA	CASSLSGTTNYGYTF	TGTGCCAGCAGCTTGTCCGGGACAACTAACTATGGCTACACCTTC
NA	TRBV6-6	TRBJ2-2	TRBD1	CASSPLGQGAGELFF	TGTGCCAGCAGTCCCTTGGGACAGGGGGCCGGGGAGCTGTTTTTT
NA	TRBV10-3	TRBJ2-2	TRBD2	CAISERGLAGGTNTGELFF	TGTGCCATCAGTGAGCGGGGACTAGCGGGAGGCACGAACACCGGGGAGCTGTTTTTT
NA	TRBV6-7	TRBJ1-2	NA	CASRPFRDNANYGYTF	TGTGCCAGCAGACCTTTCCGCGATAACGCTAACTATGGCTACACCTTC
NA	TRBV28	TRBJ2-2	TRBD2	CASSLHGTSGTGELFF	TGTGCCAGCAGTCTCCACGGGACTAGCGGCACCGGGGAGCTGTTTTTT
NA	TRBV5-1	TRBJ2-7	TRBD2	CASSLPGTSSEQYF	TGCGCCAGCAGCCTCCCCGGGACTAGCTCCGAGCAGTACTTC
NA	TRBV5-4	TRBJ1-3	TRBD1	CASSPGQAGNTIYF	TGTGCCAGCAGCCCTGGACAGGCGGGAAACACCATATATTTT
NA	TRBV6-6	TRBJ2-4	TRBD1	CASSPSRGREPNIQYF	TGTGCCAGCAGTCCATCCAGGGGGCGCGAGCCAAACATTCAGTACTTC
NA	TRBV5-4	TRBJ2-3	NA	CASSLAHSDTQYF	TGTGCCAGCAGCTTGGCTCACTCAGATACGCAGTATTTT
NA	TRBV5-1	TRBJ2-3	TRBD2	CASSRELAGYWDTQYF	TGCGCCAGCAGTAGGGAACTAGCGGGATACTGGGATACGCAGTATTTT
few	TRBV4-2	TRBJ2-7	TRBD2	CASSQGGGAGSYEQYF	TGTGCCAGCAGCCAGGGCGGGGGGGCCGGGTCCTACGAGCAGTACTTC
medium-sized	TRBV29-1	TRBJ2-1	NA	CSVGQSSNEQFF	TGCAGCGTTGGGCAGTCTTCGAATGAGCAGTTCTTC
NA	TRBV6-6	TRBJ1-5	NA	CASTGEGSQPQHF	TGTGCCAGCACCGGGGAAGGATCTCAGCCCCAGCATTTT
NA	TRBV6-6	TRBJ2-5	NA	CASSYAGGLQETQYF	TGTGCCAGCAGTTACGCAGGGGGGCTCCAAGAGACCCAGTACTTC
NA	TRBV28	TRBJ2-3	NA	CASSPPPKDTQYF	TGTGCCAGCAGCCCTCCCCCTAAGGATACGCAGTATTTT
NA	TRBV5-5	TRBJ1-4	NA	CASSLAAGVNEKLFF	TGTGCCAGCAGCTTGGCGGCAGGCGTGAATGAAAAACTGTTTTTT